The present T cell receptor beta chain was sequenced within a study of cytomegalovirus exposure and HLA in healthy donors. Germline CDR1 is SGHTS and CDR2 is YDEGEE. The CDR3 consists of 15 residues. V lost 0 bases and J lost 2, with 9 bases in between. PCR amplification relied on 60 Vbeta primers (plus 13 Jbeta primers). Method: immunoSEQ multiplex PCR; TCRdb's copy keeps in-frame clones and lacks some. The sample has 100,000 to 140,000 clones; around 77% are singletons. This TCR derives from a man between 18 and 29 years old in good health and CMV-seronegative. This chain uses TRBV5-8 with TRBJ2-1, with D unresolved. Sequencing was performed on PBMCs. CDR3: CASSLGRIPYNEQFF. The CDR3 nucleotides read TGTGCCAGCAGCTTGGGCAGGATACCCTACAATGAGCAGTTCTTC. The full variable domain, rest sourced from reference TRBV5-8 and TRBJ2-1, is EAGVTQSPTHLIKTRGQQATLRCSPISGHTSVYWYQQALGLGLQFLLWYDEGEERNRGNFPPRFSGRQFPNYSSELNVNALELEDSALYLCASSLGRIPYNEQFFGPGTRLTVL.